The subject of this entry is one T cell receptor beta chain. This sample is part of a study of OX40 agonist ivuxolimab in advanced cancers. Germline V lookup: CDR1 SNHLY, CDR2 FYNNEI. The CDR3 length is 15 residues. J was trimmed by 1 base and V by 6 bases; bases with no gene match: 1. A history of autoimmune disease or systemic immunosuppression excluded patients. Produced via immunoSEQ multiplex PCR; TCRdb's table is partial and in-frame only. The sample includes fewer than 90,000 clones, roughly 88% of them seen just once. Sequenced here: CD4+ or CD8+ T cells sorted from blood, sampled in a trial of the OX40 agonist ivuxolimab. The chain recombines TRBV2 with TRBJ2-1, with 12 nucleotides matching TRBD2. The origin of this receptor is an adult with an advanced solid tumor such as melanoma, head and neck, liver or kidney cancer. DNA of the CDR3: TGTGCCAGCAGAGGACTAGCGGGATCCTACAATGAGCAGTTCTTC. Amino acid sequence: CASRGLAGSYNEQFF.